These T cell receptor beta chains were read from a single sample in a study of blood T cells in healthy people across ages. TCRdb reprocessed the 5' RACE reads via MiXCR and lists one record per CDR3 protein. The sample has roughly 800,000 distinct CDR3 sequences, approximately 25% seen once; the top ten hold 3.7%. This sample was shared with a second study, whose subject was T cells of mothers and their children.

What was sequenced was blood. These receptor sequences come from a boy younger than 18 in good health. CDR3s include the opening cysteine and the closing phenylalanine or tryptophan. A D gene is named only where the DNA matches it firmly. The size of a clone is reported for some rows only, either as once, few or many, or as a class for expanded clones.

clone_size d_call j_call v_call cdr3_aa cdr3_nt
- - TRBJ1-1 TRBV4-2 CASSQFNTEAFF TGTGCCAGCAGCCAGTTTAACACTGAAGCTTTCTTT
- TRBD1 TRBJ1-2 TRBV10-3 CAISADPQGGNGYTF TGTGCCATCAGTGCTGACCCACAGGGGGGAAATGGCTACACCTTC
- TRBD1 TRBJ1-5 TRBV15 CATNSGTGRNQPQHF TGTGCCACCAACTCCGGGACAGGTCGGAATCAGCCCCAGCATTTT
- TRBD1 TRBJ1-2 TRBV12-3/TRBV12-4 CASSTVRDRFSYGYTF TGTGCCAGCAGTACCGTCCGGGACAGGTTCTCCTATGGCTACACCTTC
- - TRBJ1-5 TRBV28 CASSSIGSNQPQHF TGTGCCAGCAGTTCCATCGGAAGCAATCAGCCCCAGCATTTT
- - TRBJ1-1 TRBV6-2/TRBV6-3 CASAQGTEAFF TGTGCCAGCGCCCAGGGCACTGAAGCTTTCTTT
- - TRBJ1-4 TRBV7-2 CASSRGGGANEKLFF TGTGCCAGCAGCCGAGGGGGGGGAGCTAATGAAAAACTGTTTTTT
- - TRBJ1-2 TRBV6-5 CASNYRETNYGYTF TGTGCCAGCAATTATCGGGAGACTAACTATGGCTACACCTTC
many - TRBJ2-7 TRBV11-1 CASSFLGNEQYF TGTGCCAGCAGTTTTTTAGGGAACGAGCAGTACTTC
few TRBD2 TRBJ2-7 TRBV5-5 CASSLTPMPGLAPYEQYF TGTGCCAGCAGCCTGACCCCTATGCCGGGACTAGCGCCCTACGAGCAGTACTTC
- TRBD2 TRBJ2-3 TRBV18 CASSRTSGVTFTDTQYF TGTGCCAGCTCAAGGACTAGCGGGGTCACTTTCACAGATACGCAGTATTTT
- TRBD1 TRBJ2-7 TRBV9 CASSVEDQGGPYEQYF TGTGCCAGCAGCGTAGAAGACCAAGGGGGCCCCTACGAGCAGTACTTC
few TRBD2 TRBJ2-4 TRBV6-6 CASSSIREARNIQYF TGTGCCAGCAGTTCCATCCGGGAGGCCAGAAACATTCAGTACTTC
- - TRBJ1-5 TRBV21-1 CASSKRGNYSNQPQHF TGTGCCAGCAGCAAGAGGGGGAACTATAGCAATCAGCCCCAGCATTTT
- TRBD1 TRBJ2-7 TRBV7-2 CASSPPAGQDGCEQYF TGTGCCAGCAGCCCTCCGGCAGGACAGGACGGCTGCGAGCAGTACTTC
- - TRBJ2-7 TRBV28 CASALGQSYEQYF TGTGCCAGCGCCCTGGGGCAGAGCTACGAGCAGTACTTC
few - TRBJ2-7 TRBV6-1 CASNLALYEQYF TGTGCCAGCAACTTAGCGCTCTACGAGCAGTACTTC
- - TRBJ2-1 TRBV30 CAWSGTAYNEQFF TGTGCCTGGAGCGGTACAGCCTACAATGAGCAGTTCTTC
few TRBD1 TRBJ2-5 TRBV29-1 CSATAGTGYGIGETQYF TGCAGCGCCACAGCCGGGACAGGGTATGGGATAGGGGAGACCCAGTACTTC
- TRBD1 TRBJ1-3 TRBV4-3 CASSQSTGASGNTIYF TGCGCCAGCAGCCAATCAACAGGGGCCTCTGGAAACACCATATATTTT
few - TRBJ1-1 TRBV29-1 CSVDLVGAGGAFF TGCAGCGTTGATTTGGTAGGGGCCGGTGGAGCTTTCTTT
few - TRBJ1-1 TRBV7-9 CASSPSGGTEAFF TGTGCCAGCAGCCCATCCGGGGGCACTGAAGCTTTCTTT
few - TRBJ1-1 TRBV5-8 CASSLGEQEMNTEAFF TGTGCCAGCAGCTTGGGTGAACAGGAGATGAACACTGAAGCTTTCTTT
- TRBD1 TRBJ2-7 TRBV5-1 CASSGSRDSFYEQYF TGCGCCAGCAGCGGGTCCCGGGACAGCTTCTACGAGCAGTACTTC
many - TRBJ1-5 TRBV3-1 CASSQGIMNQPQHF TGTGCCAGCAGCCAAGGGATAATGAATCAGCCCCAGCATTTT
few - TRBJ1-4 TRBV4-1 CASSQDETGLNEKLFF TGCGCCAGCAGCCAAGATGAGACTGGGCTTAATGAAAAACTGTTTTTT
- - TRBJ1-6 TRBV20-1 CSATRTENSPLHF TGCAGTGCTACAAGGACAGAGAATTCACCCCTCCACTTT
few TRBD1 TRBJ1-5 TRBV6-5 CASSRTGDSNQPQHF TGTGCCAGCAGCCGGACAGGAGATAGCAATCAGCCCCAGCATTTT
- - TRBJ1-1 TRBV24-1 CATSDPLGTEAFF TGTGCCACCAGTGACCCTTTAGGCACTGAAGCTTTCTTT
many TRBD1 TRBJ1-2 TRBV4-3 CASSPSRGLGGYTF TGCGCCAGCAGCCCCTCCAGGGGGTTGGGTGGCTACACCTTC